This is a list of T cell receptor beta chains from one sample in a study of monozygotic twins with cystic fibrosis. Clones were read by immunoSEQ multiplex PCR, and TCRdb kept only the in-frame ones, dropping some. The data hold some 17,000 clones, with about 96% observed a single time. Specimen: blood. The receptors derive from a girl aged 2 to 10 with cystic fibrosis. The CDR3 runs from the conserved cysteine through the conserved F or W. The order of the fields is V gene, J gene, clone size, D gene, CDR3 protein, CDR3 DNA. A D gene is named only where the DNA matches it firmly. Some rows have no size entry. The others give once, few or many, or a class for an expanded clone.

TRBV2	TRBJ1-2	.	.	CASSGLGGYGYTF	TGTGCCTCGAGTGGGTTGGGCGGCTATGGCTACACCTTC
TRBV7-9	TRBJ1-3	.	TRBD1	CASSPTGGGNTIYF	TGTGCCAGCAGCCCTACAGGGGGTGGAAACACCATATATTTT
TRBV4-1	TRBJ2-1	.	TRBD1	CASSQGSGTGSYNEQFF	TGCGCCAGCAGCCAAGGTTCCGGGACAGGGTCCTACAATGAGCAGTTCTTC
TRBV7-9	TRBJ2-3	once	.	CASSLLRTDTQYF	TGTGCCAGCAGCCTACTACGCACAGATACGCAGTATTTT
TRBV25-1	TRBJ1-1	.	TRBD1	CASSERDSLTEAFF	TGTGCCAGCAGTGAAAGGGACAGTCTCACTGAAGCTTTCTTT
TRBV9	TRBJ2-3	.	.	CASSKSGLSTDTQYF	TGTGCCAGCAGCAAATCTGGGCTGAGCACAGATACGCAGTATTTT
TRBV11-3	TRBJ2-7	.	.	CASSLGTDEQYF	TGTGCCAGCAGCTTAGGTACAGACGAGCAGTACTTC
TRBV9	TRBJ2-1	.	TRBD1	CASSVGTGNFEGQFF	TGTGCCAGCAGCGTAGGGACAGGGAACTTCGAAGGGCAGTTCTTC
TRBV15	TRBJ2-1	.	TRBD1	CATSRDRGLYEQFF	TGTGCCACCAGCAGGGACAGGGGGCTGTATGAGCAGTTCTTC
TRBV5-6	TRBJ2-7	.	.	CASSLGQISYEQYF	TGTGCCAGCAGCTTGGGACAGATTTCCTACGAGCAGTACTTC
TRBV7-8	TRBJ1-6	.	.	CASSPLGVLGNSPLHF	TGTGCCAGCAGTCCTTTAGGGGTCCTGGGCAATTCACCCCTCCACTTT
TRBV2	TRBJ2-7	.	TRBD2	CAGRGTAAYEQYF	TGTGCCGGGAGGGGTACAGCGGCATACGAGCAGTACTTC
TRBV11-3	TRBJ2-7	.	TRBD2	CATVAGGSYEQYF	TGTGCCACCGTGGCGGGGGGCTCCTACGAGCAGTACTTC
TRBV13	TRBJ2-7	.	TRBD1	CASSLGGGISYEQYF	TGTGCCAGCAGCTTAGGAGGGGGCATATCGTACGAGCAGTACTTC
TRBV28	TRBJ1-1	.	.	CASSPQRGVWTEAFF	TGTGCCAGCAGTCCTCAAAGGGGGGTATGGACTGAAGCTTTCTTT
TRBV19	TRBJ1-1	.	.	CASRIQGMNTEAFF	TGTGCCAGTAGGATACAGGGAATGAACACTGAAGCTTTCTTT
TRBV27	TRBJ2-7	.	TRBD1	CASSSRQGSMYEQYF	TGTGCCAGCAGTTCAAGACAGGGGTCCATGTACGAGCAGTACTTC
TRBV5-1	TRBJ1-1	.	.	CASSPGDKLRDTEAFF	TGCGCCAGCAGCCCGGGGGACAAGTTGCGGGACACTGAAGCTTTCTTT
TRBV19	TRBJ1-5	.	.	CASSIVQGTNTYQPQHF	TGTGCCAGTAGTATAGTACAGGGTACCAATACCTATCAGCCCCAGCATTTT
TRBV7-8	TRBJ1-3	.	TRBD1	CASSMAAGGGGNTIYF	TGTGCCAGCAGCATGGCAGCAGGGGGCGGTGGAAACACCATATATTTT
TRBV7-2	TRBJ2-1	.	TRBD1	CASSLRGGEDEQFF	TGTGCCAGCAGCTTACGAGGGGGCGAGGATGAGCAGTTCTTC
TRBV4-3	TRBJ2-7	.	.	CASSQELADSPSYEQYF	TGCGCCAGCAGCCAAGAATTAGCGGACAGCCCCTCCTACGAGCAGTACTTC
TRBV11-2	TRBJ1-2	once	TRBD1	CASSLQGGSGYTF	TGTGCCAGCAGCTTACAGGGGGGTAGTGGCTACACCTTC
TRBV4-3	TRBJ2-1	.	TRBD2	CASSQDNRLAGPYNEQFF	TGCGCCAGCAGCCAAGATAACAGACTAGCGGGGCCCTACAATGAGCAGTTCTTC
TRBV5-1	TRBJ2-1	.	TRBD2	CASSLGTSGGSKRPVYNEQFF	TGCGCCAGCAGCTTGGGGACTAGCGGGGGCTCAAAGCGACCTGTCTACAATGAGCAGTTCTTC
TRBV6-5	TRBJ1-3	.	.	CASSWGVSGNTIYF	TGTGCCAGCAGTTGGGGGGTCTCTGGAAACACCATATATTTT
TRBV28	TRBJ1-6	once	TRBD1	CASSLTGVSDNSPLHF	TGTGCCAGCAGCTTAACAGGGGTATCGGATAATTCACCCCTCCACTTT
TRBV7-9	TRBJ1-2	.	.	CASSLAPLGAGYGYTF	TGTGCCAGCAGCTTAGCGCCCCTGGGGGCTGGGTATGGCTACACCTTC
TRBV19	TRBJ2-5	.	.	CASRREDVTQETQYF	TGTGCCAGTAGACGCGAGGATGTCACACAAGAGACCCAGTACTTC
TRBV5-1	TRBJ1-6	medium-sized	TRBD1	CASTLGQGRNSPLHF	TGCGCCAGCACCTTGGGACAGGGGCGGAATTCACCCCTCCACTTT
TRBV7-2	TRBJ1-3	.	.	CASSPWDGGGNTIYF	TGTGCCAGCAGCCCCTGGGACGGTGGGGGAAACACCATATATTTT
TRBV10-3	TRBJ1-4	.	.	CAISPLADEKLFF	TGTGCCATCAGTCCCCTAGCCGACGAAAAACTGTTTTTT
TRBV19	TRBJ1-5	.	TRBD1	CASSDRGTGSNQPQHF	TGTGCCAGTAGTGACCGCGGGACAGGTAGCAATCAGCCCCAGCATTTT
TRBV15	TRBJ1-2	.	.	CATSRVLTGTGYTF	TGTGCCACCAGCAGAGTTCTAACAGGGACGGGCTACACCTTC
TRBV7-6	TRBJ1-3	.	TRBD1	CASSFRSGGSSGNTIYF	TGTGCCAGCAGCTTTCGGTCAGGGGGCTCTTCCGGAAACACCATATATTTT
TRBV4-1	TRBJ1-2	.	TRBD1	CASSQDPGQGPRYGYTF	TGCGCCAGCAGCCAAGACCCGGGACAGGGCCCGCGGTATGGCTACACCTTC
TRBV5-1	TRBJ2-2	.	.	CASSLGQGISGELFF	TGCGCCAGCAGCTTAGGGCAGGGGATCAGCGGGGAGCTGTTTTTT
TRBV6-5	TRBJ1-6	.	TRBD1	CASSYEPQGANSPLHF	TGTGCCAGCAGTTATGAACCTCAGGGGGCGAATTCACCCCTCCACTTT
TRBV7-2	TRBJ1-6	.	.	CASSLAGLNSPLHF	TGTGCCAGCAGCTTAGCGGGGCTTAATTCACCCCTCCACTTT
TRBV7-9	TRBJ1-2	.	.	CASSSRGVDTF	TGTGCCAGCAGCTCCAGGGGTGTGGACACCTTC
TRBV28	TRBJ1-4	.	TRBD1	CASREDREKLFF	TGTGCCAGCAGAGAGGACAGGGAAAAACTGTTTTTT
TRBV4-1	TRBJ1-5	.	.	CASSQESVLGAGNQPQHF	TGCGCCAGCAGCCAAGAATCCGTTTTAGGGGCCGGCAATCAGCCCCAGCATTTT